This TCR beta chain was documented in a study of stem cell transplantation in POMP-related autoinflammatory disease. This clone was seen more than once but under ten times. The ends were cut back, 6 bases at V and 6 bases at J, with 18 bases in the middle. CDR3 size: 15 residues. Germline-derived CDR1 and CDR2 are MNHEY and SMNVEV (reference sequence). Prominent immunodeficiency with autoinflammation defined PRAID. Clones were read by immunoSEQ multiplex PCR, and TCRdb kept only the in-frame ones, dropping some. Seen here are approximately 65,000 clones, roughly 91% observed once, and the top ten hold about 0.66%.

The J gene is TRBJ2-1, the V gene TRBV27, with TRBD1 as a possible D gene (6 bases). The TCR originated in a human patient with POMP-related autoinflammation and immune dysregulation (PRAID). Some of the T cells may derive from the graft donor. Sample: CD4+ T cells from PBMCs, taken after stem cell transplantation. The CDR3 region has the DNA TGTGCCAGCAGCAACAGGGACGTGGACGCCAATGAGCAGTTCTTC. Amino acids: CASSNRDVDANEQFF.